This T cell receptor (beta chain) was recorded in a study of sequential checkpoint blockade in melanoma. Study information: Patients were randomized 1:1 to nivolumab-then-ipilimumab or ipilimumab-then-nivolumab first-line. Maintenance nivolumab came after either treatment sequence.

V shed 6 bases, J shed 4 bases, and the junction held 10 bases outside the gene matches. This CDR3 is built from 15 residues. CDR1 and CDR2 (germline): SEHNR, FQNEAQ (reference sequence). The treatment denotes: randomized to nivolumab then ipilimumab (arm A) or the reverse (arm B). Patients had received no earlier DNA-damaging chemotherapy. Sorted cells were live CD3+CD8+, lacking CD19 and CD56, from PBMCs. Using immunoSEQ multiplex PCR, the repertoire was profiled, and TCRdb retains in-frame clones only, with some absent. The table shows fewer than 15,000 clones, with almost 75% occurring only once. Source: CD8+ T cells sorted from blood (inferred from file names), taken from a patient given nivolumab and ipilimumab in sequence. The sequence derives from a human donor with melanoma. The gene calls are TRBV7-9 and TRBJ2-7; 9 bases fit TRBD1. The DNA of the CDR3 is TGTGCCAGCAGGGCCGGGACAGGGAGGGGATACGAGCAGTACTTC. It yields the protein CASRAGTGRGYEQYF.